This section outlines one T cell receptor beta chain sequence together with its context. The data are from a study of cytomegalovirus exposure and HLA in healthy donors. PCR primers comprised 60 Vbeta and 13 Jbeta primers. In the original processing: Later reanalysis found around 74 million unique TCR beta chains, around 10 million of them shared. Sequencing used immunoSEQ multiplex PCR; TCRdb keeps in-frame clones, though not all of them. V and J calls plus clone size are reproduced from that table; the DNA served to infer D and trimming. The data show about 190,000 clones, 70% to 75% seen once. The CDR3 extends over 16 amino acids. The V gene lost 3 bases and the J gene lost 2 bases, with 15 bases spanning the gap. Germline loops: CDR1 LNHDA, CDR2 SQIVND (reference sequence).

V usage is TRBV19 and J usage is TRBJ2-3; D may be TRBD2 (7 bases). The clonotype was recovered from a man aged 25-45 years in good health and CMV-seropositive. The sequenced sample was PBMCs. The CDR3 coding sequence is TGTGCCAGTAGTATGGGGGCGGGGGTTACCACAGATACGCAGTATTTT. It is translated as CASSMGAGVTTDTQYF.